This T cell receptor beta chain was sequenced during a study of tissue T cells after allogeneic stem cell transplantation. This table comes from immunoSEQ multiplex PCR, and its TCRdb copy is limited to in-frame clones, with some not included. Of tens of thousands of clones detected, around 67% appear once; the ten largest clones hold over 6%. With 7 bases removed from V and 7 bases from J, the gap between germline ends came to 16 bases. The V gene's germline CDR1 is LNHDA and CDR2 SQIVND (reference sequence). CDR3 length: 13 residues. Autopsy tissues included GI tract, liver, skin and lymphoid organs. Study-wide results and caveats: This small cohort was clinically heterogeneous, and sampling depth was a limitation. Within patients, tissue anatomy strongly shaped TCR repertoire composition. Some tissue clones might be persisting host cells; their alloreactivity or antigen specificity was not determined.

As for this clone: What it binds is not known.

This TCR was recovered from a female donor older than 55 with lung cancer. The sample here was tissue from the ileum, taken at autopsy. V gene TRBV19 combines with J gene TRBJ1-1; D gene unclear. CDR3 bases: TGTGCCAGTACCCCAGCCGTTGGGGTTGAAGCTTTCTTT. This gives the protein CASTPAVGVEAFF.